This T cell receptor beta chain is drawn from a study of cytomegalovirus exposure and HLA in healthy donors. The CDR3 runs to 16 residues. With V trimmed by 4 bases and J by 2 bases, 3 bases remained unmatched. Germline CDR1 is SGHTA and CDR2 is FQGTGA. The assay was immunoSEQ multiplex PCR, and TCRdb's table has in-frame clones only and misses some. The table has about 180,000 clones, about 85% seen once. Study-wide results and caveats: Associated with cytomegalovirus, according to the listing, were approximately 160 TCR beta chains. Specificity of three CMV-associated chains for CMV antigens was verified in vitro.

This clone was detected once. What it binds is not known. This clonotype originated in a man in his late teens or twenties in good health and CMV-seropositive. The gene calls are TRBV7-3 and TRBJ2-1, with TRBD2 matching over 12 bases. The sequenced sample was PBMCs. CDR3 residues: CASSSRTSGAYNEQFF. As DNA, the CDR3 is TGTGCCAGCAGCTCACGGACTAGCGGGGCCTACAATGAGCAGTTCTTC.